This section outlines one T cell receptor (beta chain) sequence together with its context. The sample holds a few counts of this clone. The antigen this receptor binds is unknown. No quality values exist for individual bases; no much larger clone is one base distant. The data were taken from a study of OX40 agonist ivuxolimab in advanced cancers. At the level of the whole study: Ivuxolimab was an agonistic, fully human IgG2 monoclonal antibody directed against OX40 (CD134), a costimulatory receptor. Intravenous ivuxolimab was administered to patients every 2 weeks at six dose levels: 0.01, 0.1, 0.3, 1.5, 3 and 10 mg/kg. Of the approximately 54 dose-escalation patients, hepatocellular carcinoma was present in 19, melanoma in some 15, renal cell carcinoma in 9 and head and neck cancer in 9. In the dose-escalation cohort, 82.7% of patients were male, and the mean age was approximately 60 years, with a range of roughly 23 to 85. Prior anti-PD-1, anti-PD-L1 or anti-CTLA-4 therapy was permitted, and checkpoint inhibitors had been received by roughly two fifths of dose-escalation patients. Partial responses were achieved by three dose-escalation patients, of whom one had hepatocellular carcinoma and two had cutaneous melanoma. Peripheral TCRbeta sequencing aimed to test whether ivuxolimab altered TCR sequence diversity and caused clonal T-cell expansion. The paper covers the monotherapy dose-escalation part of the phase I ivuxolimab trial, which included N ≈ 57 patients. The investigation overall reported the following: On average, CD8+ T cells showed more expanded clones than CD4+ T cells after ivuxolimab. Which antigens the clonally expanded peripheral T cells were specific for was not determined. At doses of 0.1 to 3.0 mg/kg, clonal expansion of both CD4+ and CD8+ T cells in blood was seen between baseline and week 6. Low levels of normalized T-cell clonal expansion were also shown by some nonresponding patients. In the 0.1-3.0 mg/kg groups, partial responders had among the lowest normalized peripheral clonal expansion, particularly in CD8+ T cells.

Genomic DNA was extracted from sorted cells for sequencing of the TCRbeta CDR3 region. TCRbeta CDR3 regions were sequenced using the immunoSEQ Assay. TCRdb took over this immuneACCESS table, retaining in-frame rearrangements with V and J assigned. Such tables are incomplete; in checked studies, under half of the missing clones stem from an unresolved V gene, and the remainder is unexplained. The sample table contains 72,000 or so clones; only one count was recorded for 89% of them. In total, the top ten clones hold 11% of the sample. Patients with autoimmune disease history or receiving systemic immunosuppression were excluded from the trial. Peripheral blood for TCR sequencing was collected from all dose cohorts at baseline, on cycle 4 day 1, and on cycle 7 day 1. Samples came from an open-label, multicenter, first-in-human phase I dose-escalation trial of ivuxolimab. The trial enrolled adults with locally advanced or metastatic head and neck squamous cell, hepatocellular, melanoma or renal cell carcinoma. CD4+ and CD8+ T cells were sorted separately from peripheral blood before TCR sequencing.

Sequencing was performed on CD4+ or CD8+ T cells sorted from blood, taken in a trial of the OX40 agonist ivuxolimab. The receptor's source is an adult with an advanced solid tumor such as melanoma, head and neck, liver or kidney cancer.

The nucleotide sequence reads as follows: TGTGCCAGTAGGGGTGAGACAGGGAAACTGTTTTTT. This yields the protein CASRGETGKLFF. The chain couples TRBV19 to TRBJ1-4; TRBD1 matches 7 bases in the middle. The germline V gene (reference sequence) gives CDR1 as LNHDA and CDR2 as SQIVND. The CDR3 covers 12 residues, taking in both the cysteine and the phenylalanine. The CDR3 DNA has 36 bases and is translated from base 1. V and J are trimmed by 6 bases and 11 bases, and the gene matches miss 6 bases of the junction.